At least ten counts were recorded for the clone carrying this TCR beta chain. These data belong to a study of T-cell reconstitution after alpha-beta-depleted transplantation in children. Unique molecular identifiers were incorporated into the prepared TCRbeta library. TCRdb reprocessed the PCR reads via MiXCR and lists one record per CDR3 protein. Among just over 350,000 distinct CDR3 sequences listed, approximately 12% were seen once. Germline assignment: CDR1 SEHNR and CDR2 FQNEAQ (reference sequence). The CDR3 is 14 residues long. Trimming left V 4 bases short and J 4 bases short, with 11 bases between.

This TCR was sampled from a human donor who donated a stem cell graft to a child with Fanconi anemia. This sample comprised PBMCs, obtained from the stem cell graft. The chain recombines TRBV7-9 with TRBJ2-1; unclear D gene. The CDR3 region has the DNA TGTGCCAGCAGCTCTAAGGCTCGATACAATGAGCAGTTCTTC. Translation gives CASSSKARYNEQFF.